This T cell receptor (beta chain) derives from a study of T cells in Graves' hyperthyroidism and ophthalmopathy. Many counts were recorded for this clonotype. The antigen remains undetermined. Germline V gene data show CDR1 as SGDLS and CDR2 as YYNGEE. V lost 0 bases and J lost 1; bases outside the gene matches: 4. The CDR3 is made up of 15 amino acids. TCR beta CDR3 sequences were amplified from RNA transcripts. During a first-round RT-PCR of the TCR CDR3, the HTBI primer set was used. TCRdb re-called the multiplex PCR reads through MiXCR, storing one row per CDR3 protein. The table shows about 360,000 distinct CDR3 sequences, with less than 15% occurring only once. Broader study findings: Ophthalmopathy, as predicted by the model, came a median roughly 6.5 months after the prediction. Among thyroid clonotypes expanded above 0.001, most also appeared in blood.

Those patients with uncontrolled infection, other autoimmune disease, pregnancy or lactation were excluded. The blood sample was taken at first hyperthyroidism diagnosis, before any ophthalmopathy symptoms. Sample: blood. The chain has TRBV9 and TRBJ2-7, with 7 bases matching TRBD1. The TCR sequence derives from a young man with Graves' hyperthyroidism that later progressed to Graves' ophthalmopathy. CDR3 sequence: CASSVAGQASYEQYF. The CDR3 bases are TGTGCCAGCAGCGTAGCCGGACAGGCGTCCTACGAGCAGTACTTC.